This T cell receptor beta chain emerged from a study of blood T cell repertoires in COVID-19. The authors' processing: Estimated nucleated cell counts came from reference gene primer amplification. Some clones are missing from TCRdb's copy, which holds only in-frame ones; the method was immunoSEQ multiplex PCR. V and J calls plus clone size are reproduced from that table; the DNA served to infer D and trimming. In the table there are 310,000 or so clones, 90% of which are singletons. The CDR3 spans 15 residues. Trimming pared 0 bases from V and 5 bases from J, leaving 13 bases between. Germline V lookup: CDR1 LGHDT, CDR2 YNNKEL (reference sequence). Participants came from roughly 25 US areas, aged about 18 to 89 years. Cohort assignment relied on participant-reported clinical history. The table lists this clone with a count of one.

The chain is built from TRBV3-1 (or the pseudogene TRBV3-2) and TRBJ1-2; D is perhaps TRBD1 (6 bases). The sample taken for sequencing was PBMCs or T cells enriched from blood (not recorded which). The sequence came from a woman between 18 and 29 years old with acute COVID-19. CDR3 residues: CASSQDRGWRYGYTF. The CDR3 DNA reads as TGTGCCAGCAGCCAAGATAGGGGGTGGCGGTATGGCTACACCTTC.